Each of the 6 T cell receptor beta chains below was sequenced from the same sample in a study of blood T cell repertoires in COVID-19. Clones were read by immunoSEQ multiplex PCR, and TCRdb kept only the in-frame ones, dropping some. The data contain 100,000 to 150,000 clones, around nine tenths of them seen just once; the ten biggest clones take up around 4.5%. The sample was peripheral blood. These receptors all come from a man aged 55 to 69 with COVID-19, enrolled during active disease.

DNA of the CDR3: TGTGCCACCAGCACATCAGGGCGACCTAACTATGGCTACACCTTC. Its protein is CATSTSGRPNYGYTF. The V and J genes are TRBV15 and TRBJ1-2, with TRBD1 as a possible D gene (5 bases). The CDR3 totals 15 residues. With 4 bases removed from V and 0 bases from J, the gap between germline ends came to 12 bases. Germline CDR1 and CDR2: LNHNV and YYDKDF (reference sequence).

This clone was seen a single time. The V call is TRBV11-2, the J call TRBJ2-2, with 10 nucleotides matching TRBD1. Germline lookup yields CDR1 SGHAT and CDR2 FQNNGV. After removal of 5 bases from V and 3 bases from J, the junction contained 9 bases not matched to a gene. This CDR3 has 17 residues. The CDR3 loop reads CASSALRQGAYTGELFF. The CDR3 coding sequence is TGTGCCAGCAGCGCCCTTAGACAGGGGGCTTACACCGGGGAGCTGTTTTTT. The full variable domain, rest sourced from reference TRBV11-2 and TRBJ2-2, is EAGVAQSPRYKIIEKRQSVAFWCNPISGHATLYWYQQILGQGPKLLIQFQNNGVVDDSQLPKDRFSAERLKGVDSTLKIQPAKLEDSAVYLCASSALRQGAYTGELFFGEGSRLTVL.

The rearrangement joins TRBV5-1 to TRBJ1-1; 9 nucleotides align to TRBD1. V dropped 4 bases and J dropped 2; count of bases not matched to a gene: 9. Germline V gives CDR1 SGHRS, CDR2 YFSETQ. This CDR3 has 16 amino acids. CDR3 in amino acids: CASSDRGNVGNTEAFF. CDR3 coding DNA: TGCGCCAGCAGCGACAGGGGGAACGTGGGAAACACTGAAGCTTTCTTT.

The chain recombines TRBV19 with TRBJ1-6; the match to TRBD1 covers 11 bases. Germline assignment: CDR1 LNHDA and CDR2 SQIVND (reference sequence). CDR3 size: 14 residues. Germline trimming cut 5 bases from V and 7 bases from J; bases unmatched to any gene: 1. The CDR3 protein is CASSGQGANSPLHF. As DNA, the CDR3 is TGTGCCAGTAGTGGACAGGGGGCAAATTCACCCCTCCACTTT.

This chain uses TRBV21-1 with TRBJ1-3. TRBV21-1 is a listed pseudogene. The CDR3 is made up of 17 amino acids. The CDR3 reads CASSSPLRGASGNTIYF. The CDR3 nucleotides read TGTGCCAGCAGCAGCCCTTTGCGGGGGGCCTCTGGAAACACCATATATTTT.

The sample holds a few counts of this clone. The chain links TRBV24-1 to TRBJ2-3; D perhaps matches TRBD2 (5 bases). Deletions cut 5 bases from V and 3 bases from J, with 17 bases between. Germline loops: CDR1 KGHDR, CDR2 SFDVKD. The CDR3 totals 16 residues. The CDR3 DNA reads as TGTGCCACCAGTGGTCGGGATCAAGGAGGAACAGATACGCAGTATTTT. Protein: CATSGRDQGGTDTQYF.